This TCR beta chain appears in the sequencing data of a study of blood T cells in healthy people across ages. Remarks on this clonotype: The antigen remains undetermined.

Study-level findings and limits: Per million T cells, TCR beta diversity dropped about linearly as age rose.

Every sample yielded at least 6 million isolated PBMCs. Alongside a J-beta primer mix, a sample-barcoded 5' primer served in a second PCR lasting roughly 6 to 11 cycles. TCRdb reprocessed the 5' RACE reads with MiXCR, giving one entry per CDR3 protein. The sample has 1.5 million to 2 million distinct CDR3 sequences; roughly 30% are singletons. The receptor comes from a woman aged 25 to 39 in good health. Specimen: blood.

For the CDR3, the DNA is TGTGCTAGTGGTCCGCAATTAGCGGGAACTAGCACAGATACGCAGTATTTT. Amino acid sequence: CASGPQLAGTSTDTQYF. The V and J genes are TRBV12-5 and TRBJ2-3; 8 nucleotides line up with TRBD2. V shed 5 bases, J shed 0 bases, and the junction held 10 bases outside the gene matches. The CDR3 contains 17 residues. Germline CDR1 LGHNT, CDR2 FRNRAP.